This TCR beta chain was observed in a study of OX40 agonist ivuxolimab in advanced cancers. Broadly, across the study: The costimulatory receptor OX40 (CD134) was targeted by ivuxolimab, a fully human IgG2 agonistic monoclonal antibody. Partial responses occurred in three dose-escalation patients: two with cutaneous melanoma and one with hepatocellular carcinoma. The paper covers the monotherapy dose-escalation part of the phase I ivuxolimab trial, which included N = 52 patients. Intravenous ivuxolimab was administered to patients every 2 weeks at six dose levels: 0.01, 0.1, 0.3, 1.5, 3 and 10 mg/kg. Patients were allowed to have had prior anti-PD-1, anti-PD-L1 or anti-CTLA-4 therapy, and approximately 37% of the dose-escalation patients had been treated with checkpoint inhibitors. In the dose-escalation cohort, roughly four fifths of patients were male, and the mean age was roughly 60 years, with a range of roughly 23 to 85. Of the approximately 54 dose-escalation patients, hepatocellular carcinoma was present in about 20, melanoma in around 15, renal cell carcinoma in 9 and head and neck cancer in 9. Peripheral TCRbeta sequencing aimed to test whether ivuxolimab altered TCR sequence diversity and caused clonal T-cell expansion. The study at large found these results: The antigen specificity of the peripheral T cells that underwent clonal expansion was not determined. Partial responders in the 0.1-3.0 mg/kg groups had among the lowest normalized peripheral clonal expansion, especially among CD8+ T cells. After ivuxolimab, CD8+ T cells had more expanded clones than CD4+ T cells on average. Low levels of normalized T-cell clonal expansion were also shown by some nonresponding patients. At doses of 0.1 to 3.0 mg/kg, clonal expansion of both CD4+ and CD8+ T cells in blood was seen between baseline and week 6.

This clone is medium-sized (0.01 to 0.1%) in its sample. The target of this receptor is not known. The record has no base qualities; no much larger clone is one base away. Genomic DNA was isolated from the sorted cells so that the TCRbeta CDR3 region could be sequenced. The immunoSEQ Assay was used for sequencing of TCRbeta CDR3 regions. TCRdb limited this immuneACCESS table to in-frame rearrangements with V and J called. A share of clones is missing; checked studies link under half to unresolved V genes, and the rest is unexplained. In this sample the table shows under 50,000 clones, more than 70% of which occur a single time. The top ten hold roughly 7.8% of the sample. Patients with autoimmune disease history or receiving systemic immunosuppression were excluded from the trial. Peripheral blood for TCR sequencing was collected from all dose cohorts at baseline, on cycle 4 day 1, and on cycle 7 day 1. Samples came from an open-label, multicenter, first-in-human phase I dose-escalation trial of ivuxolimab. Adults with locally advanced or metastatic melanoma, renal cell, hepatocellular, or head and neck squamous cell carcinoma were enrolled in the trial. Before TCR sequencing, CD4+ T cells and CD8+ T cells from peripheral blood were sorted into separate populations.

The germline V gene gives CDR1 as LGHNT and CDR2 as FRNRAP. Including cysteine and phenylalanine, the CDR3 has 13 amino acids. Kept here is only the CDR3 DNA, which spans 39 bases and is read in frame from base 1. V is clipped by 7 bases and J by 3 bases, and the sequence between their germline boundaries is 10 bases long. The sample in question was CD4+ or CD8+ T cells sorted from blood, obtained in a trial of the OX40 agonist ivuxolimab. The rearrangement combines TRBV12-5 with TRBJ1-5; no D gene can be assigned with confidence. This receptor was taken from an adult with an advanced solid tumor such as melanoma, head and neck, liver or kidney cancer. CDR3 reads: CASAGRNNQPQHF. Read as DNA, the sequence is TGTGCTAGTGCCGGGCGGAACAATCAGCCCCAGCATTTT.